The rows below give T cell receptor beta chains drawn from one sample of a study of blood T cell repertoires in COVID-19. The repertoire was sequenced with immunoSEQ multiplex PCR; TCRdb's copy has only in-frame clones and lacks some. The sample has about 71,000 clones, about 91% seen once. Sequenced sample: peripheral blood. Source of these receptors: a man aged 45 to 65 with active COVID-19. Each CDR3 is given with its conserved first and last residue. A D gene is named only where the DNA matches it firmly. The size of a clone is reported for some rows only, either as once, few or many, or as a class for expanded clones.

j_call v_call clone_size d_call cdr3_aa cdr3_nt
TRBJ2-7 TRBV5-1 - TRBD2 CASSPDSGLAGGEQYF TGCGCCAGCAGCCCAGACTCGGGACTAGCGGGGGGCGAGCAGTACTTC
TRBJ2-4 TRBV29-1 - - CSAAKQGSGKNIQYF TGCAGCGCCGCCAAACAAGGCTCGGGCAAAAACATTCAGTACTTC
TRBJ2-2 TRBV9 once TRBD2 CASSFLAGGDTGELFF TGTGCCAGCAGCTTCTTAGCGGGGGGGGACACCGGGGAGCTGTTTTTT
TRBJ1-4 TRBV3-1/TRBV3-2 once - CASSQGQAKGEKLFF TGTGCCAGCAGCCAAGGACAGGCAAAGGGTGAAAAACTGTTTTTT
TRBJ2-7 TRBV2 - - CASTKLTGSYEQYF TGTGCCAGCACCAAACTGACAGGCTCCTACGAGCAGTACTTC
TRBJ2-7 TRBV5-1 - TRBD1 CASSQQGVTYEQYF TGCGCCAGCAGCCAACAGGGGGTGACCTACGAGCAGTACTTC
TRBJ1-3 TRBV3-1/TRBV3-2 - TRBD1 CASSPTGASGNTIYF TGTGCCAGCAGCCCCACAGGGGCCTCTGGAAACACCATATATTTT
TRBJ2-1 TRBV7-2 - - CASSVSPGGEQFF TGTGCCAGCTCGGTCTCCCCAGGAGGTGAGCAGTTCTTC
TRBJ1-2 TRBV7-8 - - CASSLGLVGGSGYTF TGTGCCAGCAGCTTAGGCTTGGTGGGGGGGTCTGGCTACACCTTC
TRBJ1-2 TRBV2 once TRBD1 CASSEFSGGAGYTF TGTGCCAGCAGTGAATTTTCAGGGGGCGCCGGCTACACCTTC
TRBJ1-5 TRBV6-4 - TRBD1 CASSSTGEGNQPQHF TGTGCCAGCAGTTCGACAGGGGAAGGCAATCAGCCCCAGCATTTT
TRBJ2-5 TRBV5-4 - TRBD2 CASRPLAGVGETQYF TGTGCCAGCAGACCTCTAGCGGGGGTGGGAGAGACCCAGTACTTC
TRBJ1-3 TRBV9 - - CASSAPGSGNTIYF TGTGCCAGCAGCGCTCCGGGCTCTGGAAACACCATATATTTT
TRBJ2-3 TRBV10-1 - TRBD2 CASSDFGGEADTQYF TGCGCCAGCAGTGACTTCGGGGGGGAGGCAGATACGCAGTATTTT
TRBJ2-7 TRBV10-2 - - CASSESIPRDSYESYEQYF TGCGCCAGCAGTGAGTCGATCCCCCGGGACTCCTACGAGTCCTACGAGCAGTACTTC
TRBJ2-1 TRBV5-1 - - CASSSVGGPFYNEQFF TGCGCCAGCAGCTCAGTCGGGGGACCCTTCTACAATGAGCAGTTCTTC
TRBJ2-2 TRBV11-3 once - CASSFGGLRGELFF TGTGCCAGCAGCTTTGGCGGGCTCAGGGGGGAGCTGTTTTTT
TRBJ1-3 TRBV5-1 - - CASSTVGVSGNTIYF TGCGCCAGCAGTACCGTCGGAGTCTCTGGAAACACCATATATTTT
TRBJ1-2 TRBV18 - TRBD1 CASSFTGTGNYGYTF TGTGCCAGCTCATTTACCGGGACAGGAAACTATGGCTACACCTTC
TRBJ2-7 TRBV12-3/TRBV12-4 - - CASSLDSYEQYF TGTGCCAGCAGCCTCGACAGTTACGAGCAGTACTTC
TRBJ2-5 TRBV4-3 - - CASSQDITSWETQYF TGCGCCAGCAGCCAAGATATAACTAGCTGGGAGACCCAGTACTTC
TRBJ1-2 TRBV2 - TRBD1 CASNTQGADRYTF TGTGCCAGCAACACCCAGGGGGCGGACCGCTACACCTTC
TRBJ1-6 TRBV5-1 - TRBD1 CASSQGQGGNSPLHF TGCGCCAGCAGCCAGGGACAGGGGGGGAATTCACCCCTCCACTTT
TRBJ2-3 TRBV25-1 - TRBD2 CASSAWTSGASTDTQYF TGTGCCAGCAGTGCATGGACTAGCGGGGCAAGCACAGATACGCAGTATTTT
TRBJ2-1 TRBV5-1 - TRBD2 CASSFLAGGPGNEQFF TGCGCCAGCAGCTTCCTAGCGGGGGGGCCGGGCAATGAGCAGTTCTTC
TRBJ2-7 TRBV7-9 once TRBD1 CASSFPGGSYEQYF TGTGCCAGCAGCTTCCCAGGGGGATCCTACGAGCAGTACTTC
TRBJ1-1 TRBV6-6 - - CASSYSTGKTEAFF TGTGCCAGCAGTTACTCAACAGGGAAGACTGAAGCTTTCTTT
TRBJ2-5 TRBV19 - - CASIGEETQYF TGTGCCAGTATCGGGGAAGAGACCCAGTACTTC
TRBJ1-1 TRBV30 - TRBD1 CAWSEGWDSEAFF TGTGCCTGGAGTGAAGGCTGGGACAGTGAAGCTTTCTTT
TRBJ2-7 TRBV3-1/TRBV3-2 few - CASSRGSYEQYF TGTGCCAGCAGCCGCGGCTCCTACGAGCAGTACTTC
TRBJ2-7 TRBV6-2/TRBV6-3 once - CASSYGQNYEQYF TGTGCCAGCAGTTATGGCCAGAACTACGAGCAGTACTTC
TRBJ2-1 TRBV5-1 - TRBD2 CARSGGGASYNEQFF TGCGCCCGCAGCGGCGGGGGGGCCTCCTACAATGAGCAGTTCTTC
TRBJ1-3 TRBV5-1 few - CASSLTGSGNTIYF TGCGCCAGCAGCTTGACCGGCTCTGGAAACACCATATATTTT
TRBJ2-3 TRBV11-2 - TRBD2 CASSRLAGPMDTQYF TGTGCCAGCAGCCGCTTAGCGGGCCCGATGGATACGCAGTATTTT
TRBJ2-2 TRBV27 - TRBD1 CASSATGTGSIGELFF TGTGCCAGCAGTGCAACCGGGACAGGGTCAATCGGGGAGCTGTTTTTT
TRBJ1-1 TRBV7-9 - TRBD1 CASSETGEAFF TGTGCCAGCAGCGAGACAGGGGAAGCTTTCTTT
TRBJ2-7 TRBV11-2 once - CASSLVSMGASEQYF TGTGCCAGCAGCTTAGTCTCGATGGGGGCGAGCGAGCAGTACTTC
TRBJ1-2 TRBV5-5 - - CASSKQGGNYGYTF TGTGCCAGCAGTAAACAGGGAGGGAACTATGGCTACACCTTC
TRBJ2-1 TRBV29-1 - TRBD2 CSVGAGRGEQFF TGCAGCGTTGGAGCGGGGCGGGGTGAGCAGTTCTTC
TRBJ2-1 TRBV10-3 - - CAISEQGYNEQFF TGTGCCATCAGTGAGCAGGGGTACAATGAGCAGTTCTTC
TRBJ1-5 TRBV30 - TRBD1 CAWSRGKGNQPQHF TGTGCCTGGAGCAGGGGGAAGGGCAATCAGCCCCAGCATTTT
TRBJ2-2 TRBV3-1/TRBV3-2 - TRBD2 CASSQLPGLAGGTGELFF TGTGCCAGCAGCCAACTCCCGGGGCTAGCGGGGGGCACCGGGGAGCTGTTTTTT
TRBJ1-1 TRBV29-1 - - CSVDYPGQGIAEAFF TGCAGCGTTGATTACCCTGGCCAGGGGATCGCTGAAGCTTTCTTT
TRBJ2-5 TRBV5-1 - - CASSLGQAQETQYF TGCGCCAGCAGCTTGGGTCAGGCTCAAGAGACCCAGTACTTC
TRBJ2-3 TRBV24-1 - TRBD1 CATSDTGTGESDTQYF TGTGCCACCAGTGATACCGGGACAGGGGAGTCAGATACGCAGTATTTT
TRBJ1-1 TRBV29-1 once - CSVVGGLHTEAFF TGCAGCGTTGTGGGGGGGTTACACACTGAAGCTTTCTTT
TRBJ1-2 TRBV29-1 - TRBD1 CSVVSPGQLIFYGYTF TGCAGCGTTGTTTCACCGGGACAGCTTATTTTCTATGGCTACACCTTC
TRBJ2-1 TRBV9 - TRBD2 CASSALADSYNEQFF TGTGCCAGCAGCGCCCTAGCGGACTCCTACAATGAGCAGTTCTTC
TRBJ2-3 TRBV6-6 - TRBD1 CASSRSGTGEVDTQYF TGTGCCAGCAGTCGGTCTGGGACAGGGGAGGTAGATACGCAGTATTTT
TRBJ2-3 TRBV6-2/TRBV6-3 - - CASSLGGATDTQYF TGTGCCAGCAGTTTAGGGGGGGCCACAGATACGCAGTATTTT
TRBJ1-2 TRBV4-1 few - CASSRSSGPFDWGTF TGCGCCAGCAGCCGGAGCAGCGGTCCCTTCGATTGGGGCACCTTC
TRBJ1-4 TRBV2 - - CASSEKLTNEKLFF TGTGCCAGCAGTGAAAAACTCACTAATGAAAAACTGTTTTTT
TRBJ2-3 TRBV9 - TRBD1 CASSVVGRGSVDTQYF TGTGCCAGCAGCGTAGTAGGCAGGGGGTCGGTAGATACGCAGTATTTT
TRBJ2-7 TRBV3-1/TRBV3-2 - TRBD1 CASSPWTGQHYEQYF TGTGCCAGCAGCCCCTGGACAGGGCAACACTACGAGCAGTACTTC
TRBJ2-7 TRBV27 - TRBD2 CASSPGLVTYEQYF TGTGCCAGCAGTCCCGGACTAGTTACCTACGAGCAGTACTTC
TRBJ2-5 TRBV5-1 - TRBD1 CASRSTGGTEETQYF TGCGCCAGCAGGTCGACAGGGGGCACGGAGGAGACCCAGTACTTC
TRBJ2-2 TRBV19 - - CASVGANTGELFF TGTGCCAGCGTGGGCGCGAACACCGGGGAGCTGTTTTTT